Listed here are 25 T cell receptor beta chains from one sample, sequenced in a study of blood T cell repertoires in COVID-19 (dated by TCRdb to 2018 to 2021). Library preparation employed the immunoSEQ multiplex PCR assay. TCRdb took this table from immuneACCESS and kept in-frame rearrangements with V and J called. Such tables lack part of the clones; where checked against another copy, unresolved V genes explain under half of the gap, and the rest is unexplained. This sample holds under 50,000 clones; under 95% were observed only once. Approximately 6% of the sample lies in the top ten. The sequencing sample was made of peripheral blood. The receptors come from a man in his 70s with active COVID-19.

The rearrangement uses TRBV30 and TRBJ1-3; D not resolved. V shed 5 bases and J shed 0 bases, with 14 bases lying between them. Germline V lookup: CDR1 GTSNPN, CDR2 SVGIG (reference sequence). This CDR3 has 15 residues. In DNA form, the CDR3 reads TGTGCCTGGGGCGGCCGTTGGAGCTCTGGAAACACCATATATTTT. Residues: CAWGGRWSSGNTIYF. Variable domain in full (rest from reference TRBV30 and TRBJ1-3): SQTIHQWPATLVQPVGSPLSLECTVEGTSNPNLYWYRQAAGRGLQLLFYSVGIGQISSEVPQNLSASRPQDRQFILSSKKLLLSDSGFYLCAWGGRWSSGNTIYFGEGSWLTVV.

The chain is built from TRBV24-1 and TRBJ2-5, with 9 bases matching TRBD2. In germline, CDR1 is KGHDR, CDR2 SFDVKD. V lost 4 bases and J lost 5; bases outside the gene matches: 7. This CDR3 has 15 residues. This chain's CDR3 is CATSEGGSGRETQYF. CDR3 nucleotide sequence: TGTGCCACCAGTGAGGGGGGCAGCGGGAGGGAGACCCAGTACTTC.

The rearrangement uses TRBV6-6 and TRBJ1-6; D unresolved. The germline V and J ends were trimmed by 2 bases and 5 bases, with 7 bases remaining between them. There are 14 residues in the CDR3. The germline gives CDR1 MNHNY, CDR2 SVGAGI (reference sequence). The CDR3 loop reads CASSYPEDNSPLHF. The CDR3 DNA is TGTGCCAGCAGTTACCCGGAGGATAATTCACCCCTCCACTTT.

In this sample, this clone turned up once. J is TRBJ2-1 and V is TRBV18; 9 bases map to TRBD2. Germline trimming cut 3 bases from V and 1 base from J; bases unmatched to any gene: 4. Germline V gene data show CDR1 as KGHSH and CDR2 as LQKENI. The CDR3 spans 16 residues. The CDR3 region is CASSPRGLASYNEQFF. CDR3 DNA sequence: TGTGCCAGCTCACCGAGGGGACTAGCATCCTACAATGAGCAGTTCTTC.

The chain is built from TRBV5-1 and TRBJ2-5, with TRBD2 identical over 9 bases. J was trimmed by 1 base and V by 0 bases; bases with no gene match: 1. The CDR3 is 15 residues long. Germline-derived CDR1 and CDR2 are SGHRS and YFSETQ. The CDR3 coding sequence is TGCGCCAGCAGCTTGGTGCGGGGGGGCCAAGAGACCCAGTACTTC. Translating gives CASSLVRGGQETQYF.

The J gene is TRBJ2-2, the V gene TRBV7-9, with a weak D call TRBD1 (5 bases). CDR1 and CDR2 from the germline V gene are SEHNR and FQNEAQ (reference sequence). V gave up 6 bases and J gave up 1 base, with 9 bases separating them. The CDR3 length is 14 residues. The CDR3 sequence is CASRVDKNTGELFF. CDR3 nucleotides: TGTGCCAGCAGAGTGGACAAGAACACCGGGGAGCTGTTTTTT.

This rearrangement joins TRBV2 to TRBJ1-1; TRBD1 might be the D (6 bases). Looked up from germline, CDR1 is SNHLY and CDR2 is FYNNEI. Trimming took off 9 bases at V and 1 base at J, with 12 bases between the two ends. The CDR3 covers 13 residues. The CDR3 DNA reads TGTGCCAGTTCAGGGGACCGGAACACTGAAGCTTTCTTT. It translates to CASSGDRNTEAFF. The entire variable domain, with the rest obtained from reference TRBV2 and TRBJ1-1, is as follows: EPEVTQTPSHQVTQMGQEVILRCVPISNHLYFYWYRQILGQKVEFLVSFYNNEISEKSEIFDDQFSVERPDGSNFTLKIRSTKLEDSAMYFCASSGDRNTEAFFGQGTRLTVV.

This chain uses TRBV5-1 with TRBJ2-7, with 9 bases that match TRBD1. With 4 bases clipped from V and 2 bases from J, the junction kept 4 bases outside the gene matches. The CDR3 has 14 residues. Germline CDR1 and CDR2: SGHRS and YFSETQ. CDR3 sequence: CASSPGQGPYEQYF. CDR3 in DNA: TGCGCCAGCAGCCCGGGACAGGGCCCCTACGAGCAGTACTTC.

This chain links TRBV24-1 with TRBJ2-5; D is unresolved. Germline V gene lookup returns CDR1 KGHDR and CDR2 SFDVKD. The V end lost 3 bases, the J end lost 5 bases, and 15 bases lay between the germline ends. The CDR3 extends over 15 amino acids. In DNA form, the CDR3 reads TGTGCCACCAGTGATGCCCAGGTACATGCGGAGACCCAGTACTTC. Translation: CATSDAQVHAETQYF.

Points on this clone: At one of its ends the junction is not consistent with the germline gene, which may arise from a read error. The chain combines TRBV27 with TRBJ1-5, with 7 bases matching TRBD1. CDR3 size: 15 residues. Germline CDR1 is MNHEY and CDR2 is SMNVEV (reference sequence). In DNA form, the CDR3 reads TGTGCCAGCAGTTTGAGGGGGCGCGGCAATCGGCCCCAGCATTTT. Translated: CASSLRGRGNRPQHF.

The genes are TRBV9 and TRBJ1-2; tentatively, D is TRBD1 (5 bases). The length of the CDR3 is 16 residues. Germline CDR1 SGDLS, CDR2 YYNGEE. Trimming shortened V by 3 bases and J by 4 bases, and 19 bases separated the two germline ends. CDR3 loop: CASSARVGRESYGYTF. As DNA, the CDR3 is TGTGCCAGCAGCGCACGAGTGGGCAGGGAAAGCTATGGCTACACCTTC.

A single count supports this clone. The chain's CDR3 is CASSPRTGGNQPQHF. In DNA form, the CDR3 reads TGTGCCAGCAGTCCCAGGACAGGGGGTAATCAGCCCCAGCATTTT. The rearrangement joins TRBV28 to TRBJ1-5; 10 nucleotides match TRBD1. Germline loops: CDR1 MDHEN, CDR2 SYDVKM. V shed 5 bases, J shed 4 bases, and the junction held 5 bases outside the gene matches. The CDR3 loop spans 15 amino acids.

The chain uses TRBV11-2 and TRBJ1-4; D is ambiguous. V lost 5 bases and J 8 bases, leaving 15 bases between the germline ends. This CDR3 is built from 14 residues. CDR1 and CDR2 (germline): SGHAT, FQNNGV. The CDR3 region is CASSPGERGEKLFF. In nucleotides, the CDR3 is TGTGCCAGCAGCCCCGGGGAAAGAGGGGAAAAACTGTTTTTT.

This sequence joins TRBV7-5 and TRBJ1-1; TRBD1 reflects the table's D call only, with no check against the DNA. TRBV7-5 is a recognized pseudogene. The CDR3 length is 18 residues. CDR3 bases: TGTGCCAGAAGCTTAGCTCTAGGGACAGGGGGAAAGGACACTGAAGCTTTCTTT. It codes for CARSLALGTGGKDTEAFF.

J is TRBJ2-2 and V is TRBV4-3; TRBD2 might be the D (6 bases). V lost 0 bases and J 2 bases, leaving 16 bases between the germline ends. CDR1 and CDR2 (germline): LGHNA, YSLEER. The CDR3 is 18 amino acids. CDR3 amino acids: CASSQDLVFGTNTGELFF. The CDR3 DNA follows: TGCGCCAGCAGCCAAGATCTAGTTTTCGGGACTAACACCGGGGAGCTGTTTTTT.

This rearrangement joins TRBV19 to TRBJ2-1; weak D call: TRBD2 (5 bases). Trimming took off 3 bases at V and 0 bases at J, with 9 bases between the two ends. CDR1 LNHDA and CDR2 SQIVND come from the germline V gene (reference sequence). This CDR3 has 15 amino acids. CDR3 residues: CASSMSGGSYNEQFF. CDR3 DNA: TGTGCCAGTAGTATGAGCGGAGGCTCCTACAATGAGCAGTTCTTC.

The chain combines TRBV7-2 with TRBJ2-5; 12 bases align to TRBD2. CDR3 size: 16 residues. In germline, CDR1 is SGHTA, CDR2 FQGNSA. V was pared by 3 bases and J by 1 base, with 3 bases of the junction left unmatched. The CDR3 is CASSFRTSGVQETQYF. The CDR3 DNA is TGTGCCAGCAGCTTCCGGACTAGCGGGGTCCAAGAGACCCAGTACTTC.

This clone has just a few counts. This sequence joins TRBV7-2 and TRBJ2-7; 8 bases match TRBD1. The CDR3 totals 17 residues. Germline CDR1 and CDR2: SGHTA and FQGNSA. With V trimmed by 3 bases and J by 2 bases, 12 bases remained unmatched. The CDR3 coding sequence is TGTGCCAGCAGCTTTGGGGGGACAGGCAGAGCCCCCTACGAGCAGTACTTC. It specifies CASSFGGTGRAPYEQYF.

The chain has TRBV9 and TRBJ2-7; 10 bases map to TRBD1. Germline V lookup: CDR1 SGDLS, CDR2 YYNGEE. The CDR3 length is 15 residues. J gave up 0 bases and V 4 bases, and 4 bases lay outside the gene matches. For the CDR3, the DNA is TGTGCCAGCAGCTACGGGACAGGGGACTCCTACGAGCAGTACTTC. This sequence encodes CASSYGTGDSYEQYF.

This clone was picked up one time. The rearrangement links TRBV9 to TRBJ2-3; 15 bases agree with TRBD2. Germline V lookup: CDR1 SGDLS, CDR2 YYNGEE. Unmatched junction bases numbered 17, after V lost 2 bases and J lost 1 base. There are 22 residues in the CDR3. The CDR3: CASSVPRWPAGTSGGRTDTQYF. The CDR3 bases are TGTGCCAGCAGCGTTCCCCGATGGCCAGCCGGGACTAGCGGGGGGCGCACAGATACGCAGTATTTT.

This clone was counted a few times. The chain recombines TRBV4-1 with TRBJ1-5, with 7 bases lining up with TRBD1. The J segment lost 7 bases and the V segment lost 0 bases, leaving 6 bases of the junction unmatched. The length of the CDR3 is 15 residues. Germline V gene lookup returns CDR1 MGHRA and CDR2 YSYEKL. Written as DNA, the CDR3 is TGCGCCAGCAGCCAAGAGGGCAGGGGGTGGCAGCCCCAGCATTTT. It is translated as CASSQEGRGWQPQHF.

The genes are TRBV24-1 and TRBJ2-1; TRBD1 matches 7 bases. Germline CDR1 reads KGHDR; CDR2 reads SFDVKD. The CDR3 is made up of 15 amino acids. J gave up 4 bases and V 7 bases, and 9 bases lay outside the gene matches. CDR3 sequence: CATSPSDRNYNEQFF. The DNA of the CDR3 is TGTGCCACCAGCCCCTCGGACAGGAATTACAATGAGCAGTTCTTC.

The CDR3 nucleotides read TGTGCCAGCTCACTTACCGGGACAGAAGTTGGTTATGGCTACACCTTC. Its translation is CASSLTGTEVGYGYTF. This chain joins TRBV18 and TRBJ1-2, with 7 bases lining up with TRBD1. V gave up 4 bases and J gave up 5 bases; unmatched junction bases: 13. CDR3 size: 16 residues. The V gene's germline CDR1 is KGHSH and CDR2 LQKENI. Combining the CDR3 with reference TRBV18 and TRBJ1-2 gives the whole variable domain NAGVMQNPRHLVRRRGQEARLRCSPMKGHSHVYWYRQLPEEGLKFMVYLQKENIIDESGMPKERFSAEFPKEGPSILRIQQVVRGDSAAYFCASSLTGTEVGYGYTFGSGTRLTVV.

The V call is TRBV6-2 or TRBV6-3, the J call TRBJ2-5, with TRBD2 matching 9 bases. There are 16 residues in the CDR3. V was pared by 2 bases and J by 3 bases, with 7 bases of the junction left unmatched. Per the germline V gene, CDR1 is MNHEY and CDR2 is SVGEGT. CDR3 DNA: TGTGCCAGCAGTTACCTAGCGGGGAGAACGGAAGAGACCCAGTACTTC. This codes for CASSYLAGRTEETQYF.

The V and J genes are TRBV9 and TRBJ2-1; weak D call: TRBD1 (6 bases). Germline assignment: CDR1 SGDLS and CDR2 YYNGEE. CDR3 length: 15 residues. Trimming removed 4 bases from V and 0 bases from J, with 11 bases in between. The CDR3 DNA is TGTGCCAGCAGCATCGGACAGAGCTCCTACAATGAGCAGTTCTTC. Residues: CASSIGQSSYNEQFF.